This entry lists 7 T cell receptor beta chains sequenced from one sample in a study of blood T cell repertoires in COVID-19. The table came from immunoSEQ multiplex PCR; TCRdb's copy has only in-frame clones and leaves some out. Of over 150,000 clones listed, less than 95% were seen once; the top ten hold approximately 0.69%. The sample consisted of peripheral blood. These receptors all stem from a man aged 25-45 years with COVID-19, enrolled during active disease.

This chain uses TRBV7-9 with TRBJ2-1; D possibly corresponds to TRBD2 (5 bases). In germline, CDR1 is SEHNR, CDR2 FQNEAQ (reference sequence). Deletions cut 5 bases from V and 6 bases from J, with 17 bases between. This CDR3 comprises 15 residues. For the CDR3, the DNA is TGTGCCAGCAGCGCCGGACCGATACGGGGCAATGAGCAGTTCTTC. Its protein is CASSAGPIRGNEQFF.

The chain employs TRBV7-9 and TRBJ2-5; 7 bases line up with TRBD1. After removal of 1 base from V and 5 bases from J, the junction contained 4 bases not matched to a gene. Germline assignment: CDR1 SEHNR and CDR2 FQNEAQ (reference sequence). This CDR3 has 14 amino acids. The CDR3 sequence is CASSLVRGLETQYF. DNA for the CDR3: TGTGCCAGCAGCTTAGTAAGGGGGCTGGAGACCCAGTACTTC.

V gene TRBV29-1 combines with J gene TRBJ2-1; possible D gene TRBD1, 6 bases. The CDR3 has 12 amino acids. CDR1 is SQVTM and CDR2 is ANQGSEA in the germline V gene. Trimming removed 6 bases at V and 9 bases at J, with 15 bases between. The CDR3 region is CSVDTGQGEQFF. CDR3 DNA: TGCAGCGTGGATACAGGGCAGGGTGAGCAGTTCTTC.

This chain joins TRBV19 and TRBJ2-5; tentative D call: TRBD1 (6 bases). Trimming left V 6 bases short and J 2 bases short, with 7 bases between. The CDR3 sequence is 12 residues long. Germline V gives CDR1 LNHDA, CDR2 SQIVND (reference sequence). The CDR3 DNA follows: TGTGCCAGTAGCCAGGGGCAAGAGACCCAGTACTTC. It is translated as CASSQGQETQYF.

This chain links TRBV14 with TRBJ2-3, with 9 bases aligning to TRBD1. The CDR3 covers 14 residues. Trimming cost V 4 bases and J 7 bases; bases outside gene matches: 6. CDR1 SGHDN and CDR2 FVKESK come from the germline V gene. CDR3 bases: TGTGCCAGCAGCCTCCGGGACAGGGACCATACGCAGTATTTT. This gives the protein CASSLRDRDHTQYF.

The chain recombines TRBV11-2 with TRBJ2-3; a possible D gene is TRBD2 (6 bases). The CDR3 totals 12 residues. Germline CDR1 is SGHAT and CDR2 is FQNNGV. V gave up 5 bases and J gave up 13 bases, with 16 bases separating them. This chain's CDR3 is CASSGEGRSEYF. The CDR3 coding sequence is TGTGCCAGCAGCGGCGAGGGGAGGAGCGAGTATTTT.

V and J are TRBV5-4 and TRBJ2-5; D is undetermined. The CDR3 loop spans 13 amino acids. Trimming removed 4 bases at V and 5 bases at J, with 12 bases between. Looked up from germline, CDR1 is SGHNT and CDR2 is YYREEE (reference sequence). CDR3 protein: CASSPTLGETQYF. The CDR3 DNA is TGTGCCAGCAGCCCCACCCTCGGGGAGACCCAGTACTTC.